These 27 T cell receptor beta chains were all obtained from the same sample, sequenced in a study of OX40 agonist ivuxolimab in advanced cancers. Assay: immunoSEQ multiplex PCR; the TCRdb copy retains only in-frame clones and omits some. The data contain about 32,000 clones, roughly 90% of them singletons. The sample here was CD4+ or CD8+ T cells sorted from blood, taken in a trial of the OX40 agonist ivuxolimab. These receptors originate from an adult with an advanced solid tumor such as melanoma, head and neck, liver or kidney cancer.

The chain uses TRBV21-1 and TRBJ2-7; the D call TRBD1 from the table was never checked on the DNA. TRBV21-1 is noted as a pseudogene. The CDR3 sequence is 14 residues long. The CDR3 sequence: CASSCPTRTYEQYF. For the CDR3, the DNA is TGTGCCAGCAGCTGCCCGACACGTACCTACGAGCAGTACTTC.

This clone was found a few times. The CDR3 bases are TGTGCCAGCAGTGGGAGGGCTAGCGGGAACCAAAACATTCAGTACTTC. Protein sequence: CASSGRASGNQNIQYF. The chain couples TRBV6-1 to TRBJ2-4, with TRBD2 matching 9 bases. This CDR3 region has 16 residues. Looked up from germline, CDR1 is MNHNS and CDR2 is SASEGT. The trim removed 4 bases at V and 5 bases at J, leaving 9 bases unmatched.

This clone was recorded only once. The chain uses TRBV4-2 and TRBJ2-5, with D perhaps TRBD1 or TRBD2 (5 bases each). The end of the DNA fits TRBJ2-7 better, so the J call may be wrong. CDR1 is LGHNA and CDR2 is YNFKEQ in the germline V gene. CDR3 length: 16 residues. The CDR3 here is CASSQEAQGTSYEQYF. The DNA for the CDR3 is TGTGCCAGCAGCCAAGAGGCCCAAGGGACCTCCTACGAGCAGTACTTC.

The V gene is TRBV27, the J gene TRBJ2-1, with D possibly being TRBD2 (7 bases). CDR1 is MNHEY and CDR2 is SMNVEV in the germline V gene (reference sequence). The CDR3 consists of 14 residues. The V gene lost 2 bases and the J gene lost 7 bases, with 12 bases spanning the gap. CDR3 DNA: TGTGCCAGCAGTTTAGTCCGGGGGGCAAATGAGCAGTTCTTC. Its translation: CASSLVRGANEQFF.

V gene TRBV4-2 combines with J gene TRBJ2-5; 7 positions match TRBD2. V lost 2 bases to trimming and J lost 4 bases; unmatched junction nucleotides: 4. CDR3 length: 14 amino acids. The germline V gene has CDR1 LGHNA and CDR2 YNFKEQ. The CDR3 DNA sequence: TGTGCCAGCAGCCAAACCTCTAGCGGAGAGACCCAGTACTTC. This codes for CASSQTSSGETQYF.

The chain employs TRBV5-1 and TRBJ2-7; D perhaps matches TRBD2 (5 bases). Germline assignment: CDR1 SGHRS and CDR2 YFSETQ. V lost 6 bases to trimming and J lost 2 bases, with 15 bases between them. CDR3 size: 14 residues. The CDR3 here is CASKGISGAYEQYF. In nucleotides, the CDR3 is TGCGCCAGCAAGGGCATCAGCGGAGCCTACGAGCAGTACTTC.

The chain is built from TRBV30 and TRBJ1-5, with 10 positions matching TRBD1. Germline V gene lookup returns CDR1 GTSNPN and CDR2 SVGIG (reference sequence). The V segment lost 5 bases and the J segment 15 bases; nucleotides outside the gene matches: 4. The CDR3 is 10 residues long. CDR3 coding DNA: TGTGCCTGGGGGACAGGGGTTTTGCATTTT. Amino acids: CAWGTGVLHF.

The rearrangement uses TRBV6-1 and TRBJ1-2; D gene unclear. Deletions cut 10 bases from V and 1 base from J, with 19 bases between. Germline lookup yields CDR1 MNHNS and CDR2 SASEGT. CDR3 length: 15 residues. CDR3 DNA sequence: TGTGCCACCCTACAACTCTCAATCCTTAACTATGGCTACACCTTC. This translates into CATLQLSILNYGYTF.

This clone was seen more than once but under ten times. This chain links TRBV4-2 with TRBJ2-7, with 10 nucleotides matching TRBD2. The CDR3 loop spans 17 amino acids. CDR1 is LGHNA, CDR2 YNFKEQ, per germline. V lost 0 bases, J lost 0 bases, and 5 bases stayed unmatched. The CDR3 DNA is TGTGCCAGCAGCCAAGAATCTAGCGGGAGTTTCTCCTACGAGCAGTACTTC. Its translation: CASSQESSGSFSYEQYF.

V and J are TRBV10-1 and TRBJ1-5; D is ambiguous. Germline values: CDR1 WNHNN, CDR2 SYGVQD (reference sequence). Trimming pared 10 bases from V and 5 bases from J, leaving 15 bases between. This CDR3 is built from 13 residues. In nucleotides, the CDR3 is TGCGCCACCCTTTACGGGAGCCATCAGCCCCAGCATTTT. Encoded protein: CATLYGSHQPQHF.

The table lists this clone with a count of one. The chain employs TRBV7-9 and TRBJ2-1; D is undetermined. Between the trimmed V and J ends, which lost 2 bases and 0 bases, there was a span of 5 bases. The germline gives CDR1 SEHNR, CDR2 FQNEAQ (reference sequence). The CDR3 spans 14 residues. The CDR3 here is CASSLSLSYNEQFF. Here the CDR3 DNA reads TGTGCCAGCAGCTTATCCCTCTCCTACAATGAGCAGTTCTTC.

As concerns this clone: At one end, the junction sequence differs from germline, possibly due to a read error. The rearrangement links TRBV19 to TRBJ2-4; no firm D call. The CDR3 covers 14 residues. Germline V gives CDR1 LNHDA, CDR2 SQIVND (reference sequence). Here the CDR3 reads CASRIDEAKNIQYF. The CDR3 coding sequence is TGTGCCAGTAGAATAGATGAAGCCAAAAACATTCAGTACTTC.

This chain links TRBV11-1 with TRBJ2-2, with a tentative D call TRBD2 (6 bases). V was shortened by 3 bases and J by 3 bases, with 17 bases between the two germline ends. Germline loops: CDR1 SGHAT, CDR2 FQDESV (reference sequence). CDR3 length: 17 residues. The CDR3 sequence: CASSLPGRTVDTGELFF. The CDR3 DNA follows: TGTGCCAGCAGCTTGCCGGGGAGGACGGTGGACACCGGGGAGCTGTTTTTT.

The gene calls are TRBV4-1 and TRBJ2-3; no clear D. Germline CDR1 MGHRA, CDR2 YSYEKL. V was cut by 5 bases and J by 5 bases, with 8 bases left in between. The length of the CDR3 is 12 residues. CDR3 bases: TGCGCCAGCAGCGCGACGGTAGATACGCAGTATTTT. Its protein product is CASSATVDTQYF.

The chain couples TRBV11-3 to TRBJ2-1; 7 nucleotides align to TRBD2. Germline V gene data show CDR1 as SGHNT and CDR2 as YENEEA. The CDR3 covers 13 residues. Trimming took 9 bases from V and 5 from J; bases not matched to a gene: 7. The CDR3 nucleotides are TGTGCCAGTGCCGGGACTATGAACAATGAGCAGTTCTTC. Protein product: CASAGTMNNEQFF.

The V gene is TRBV6-5, the J gene TRBJ2-5; 7 nucleotides match TRBD2. Germline loops: CDR1 MNHEY, CDR2 SVGAGI. The CDR3 is 14 amino acids. With V trimmed by 6 bases and J by 3 bases, 7 bases remained unmatched. CDR3 region: CASRTGTTKETQYF. CDR3 sequence (DNA): TGTGCCAGCAGAACCGGGACTACCAAAGAGACCCAGTACTTC.

The chain combines TRBV15 with TRBJ1-5; D not resolved. Trimming took 0 bases from V and 2 from J, leaving 8 bases between them. The CDR3 has 15 residues. Germline V gene lookup returns CDR1 LNHNV and CDR2 YYDKDF (reference sequence). CDR3 nucleotides: TGTGCCACCAGCAGAGATGGGGAGGGCAATCAGCCCCAGCATTTT. Translation: CATSRDGEGNQPQHF.

This clone counts as medium-sized. A read error is possible here, since a much larger clone lies one base away. This same CDR3 is encoded by further DNA sequences in the sample. The rearrangement uses TRBV5-6 and TRBJ2-7, with TRBD2 matching over 14 bases. Looked up from germline, CDR1 is SGHDT and CDR2 is YYEEEE. The CDR3 is made up of 15 amino acids. As DNA, the CDR3 is TGTGCCCGCAGCTTGGGACTAGCGGGGGCGGGGGAGCAGTACTTC. Its protein product is CARSLGLAGAGEQYF.

The V and J genes are TRBV21-1 and TRBJ1-1. TRBV21-1 is listed as a pseudogene. This CDR3 region has 15 residues. The CDR3 loop reads CASSNWRKLNTEAFF. CDR3 DNA sequence: TGTGCCAGCAGCAATTGGAGGAAGTTGAACACTGAAGCTTTCTTT.

DNA for the CDR3: TGTGCCAGCAGTTCCCGGGACCAGGGAATATACTCCTACGAGCAGTACTTC. This translates into CASSSRDQGIYSYEQYF. The V call is TRBV13, the J call TRBJ2-7; D is possibly TRBD1 or TRBD2 (5 bases each). The V gene lost 6 bases and the J gene lost 0 bases, with 21 bases spanning the gap. The germline V gene encodes CDR1 PRHDT and CDR2 FYEKMQ (reference sequence). This CDR3 is built from 17 residues.

This chain links TRBV27 with TRBJ1-6, with 9 bases identical to TRBD1. Trimming cost V 6 bases and J 9 bases; bases outside gene matches: 3. This CDR3 spans 13 amino acids. The germline V gene has CDR1 MNHEY and CDR2 SMNVEV (reference sequence). CDR3 nucleotides: TGTGCCAGCAGCCGGGACAGGGTTTCACCCCTCCACTTT. Protein: CASSRDRVSPLHF.

In its sample, this clone was seen once. This chain connects TRBV13 to TRBJ2-3, with 10 bases fitting TRBD2. V shed 8 bases and J 5 bases; nucleotides not matched to a gene: 10. The CDR3 is 15 amino acids. The germline V gene encodes CDR1 PRHDT and CDR2 FYEKMQ (reference sequence). The CDR3 sequence is CASSPSGSYKDTQYF. CDR3 in DNA: TGTGCCAGCTCCCCTAGCGGGAGTTACAAAGATACGCAGTATTTT.

A note on this clone: The germline gene is not matched at one end of the junction; a read error may be the cause. The chain combines TRBV4-1 with TRBJ1-1; D not resolved. The germline gives CDR1 MGHRA, CDR2 YSYEKL. The CDR3 loop spans 13 amino acids. The CDR3 DNA sequence: TGCGCCAGCGGCCAAATGGGGTTCACTGAAGCTTTCTTT. This encodes CASGQMGFTEAFF.

Only a few counts were recorded for this clone. This rearrangement joins TRBV7-6 to TRBJ2-2; D gene ambiguous. Germline V CDR1 and CDR2: SGHVS, FNYEAQ. The V end was cut by 2 bases, the J end by 2 bases, with 3 bases between. The CDR3 totals 13 residues. The chain's CDR3 is CASSLLNTGELFF. As DNA, the CDR3 is TGTGCCAGCAGCTTACTCAACACCGGGGAGCTGTTTTTT.

The chain joins TRBV5-4 to TRBJ2-3; TRBD2 agrees at 10 bases. The CDR3 spans 15 residues. The V gene's germline CDR1 is SGHNT and CDR2 YYREEE (reference sequence). J gave up 3 bases and V 0 bases, and 1 base lay outside the gene matches. In nucleotides, the CDR3 is TGTGCCAGCAGCTTGGTGGGACTAGCGACAGATACGCAGTATTTT. Its translation: CASSLVGLATDTQYF. The entire variable domain, with the rest obtained from reference TRBV5-4 and TRBJ2-3, is as follows: ETGVTQSPTHLIKTRGQQVTLRCSSQSGHNTVSWYQQALGQGPQFIFQYYREEENGRGNFPPRFSGLQFPNYSSELNVNALELDDSALYLCASSLVGLATDTQYFGPGTRLTVL.

The J gene is TRBJ2-2, the V gene TRBV28; 13 bases are a match to TRBD2. The CDR3 covers 15 residues. Germline trimming cut 6 bases from V and 2 bases from J; bases unmatched to any gene: 0. Germline CDR1 MDHEN, CDR2 SYDVKM. Here the CDR3 DNA reads TGTGCCAGCAGGGGACTAGCGGGAAACACCGGGGAGCTGTTTTTT. Its translation is CASRGLAGNTGELFF.

This sequence joins TRBV30 and TRBJ2-5; 10 positions agree with TRBD2. Germline values: CDR1 GTSNPN, CDR2 SVGIG (reference sequence). V shed 1 base and J 4 bases; nucleotides not matched to a gene: 0. This CDR3 is built from 13 residues. CDR3 in DNA: TGTGCCTGGAGTGGACTAGCGGGAGAGACCCAGTACTTC. It specifies CAWSGLAGETQYF. Supplemented by reference TRBV30 and TRBJ2-5, the full variable domain reads SQTIHQWPATLVQPVGSPLSLECTVEGTSNPNLYWYRQAAGRGLQLLFYSVGIGQISSEVPQNLSASRPQDRQFILSSKKLLLSDSGFYLCAWSGLAGETQYFGPGTRLLVL.